These 28 T cell receptor beta chains share one sample of origin, sequenced in a study of Graves' ophthalmopathy and Graves' hyperthyroidism. RNA transcripts provided the template for amplifying TCR beta CDR3 regions. HTBI primers served in a first-round RT-PCR, which a second-round multiplex PCR followed. TCRdb processed the multiplex PCR reads anew with MiXCR; each CDR3 protein has one entry. The sample carries 650,000 to 900,000 distinct CDR3 sequences, roughly two fifths recorded once. Sequences were obtained from peripheral blood. Receptors were obtained from an adult man with Graves' ophthalmopathy.

The table lists this clonotype with many counts. This chain links TRBV29-1 with TRBJ1-1; D possibly corresponds to TRBD1 (6 bases). The CDR3 length is 13 residues. Germline CDR1 and CDR2: SQVTM and ANQGSEA. Between the trimmed V and J ends, which lost 2 bases and 4 bases, there was a span of 11 bases. The CDR3 sequence is CSVESGGCTEAFF. The CDR3, as DNA: TGCAGCGTTGAATCGGGGGGCTGCACTGAAGCTTTCTTT.

The gene calls are TRBV24-1 and TRBJ2-6; TRBD1 matches at 9 bases. J gave up 2 bases and V 2 bases, and 6 bases lay outside the gene matches. Germline values: CDR1 KGHDR, CDR2 SFDVKD. The CDR3 totals 18 residues. DNA of the CDR3: TGTGCCACCAGTGATTCATACGGGACAGGGACTGGGGCCAACGTCCTGACTTTC. Translated: CATSDSYGTGTGANVLTF.

A few counts support this clonotype. The rearrangement uses TRBV2 and TRBJ2-5; D is uncertain. The ends were cut back, 8 bases at V and 4 bases at J, with 11 bases in the middle. Germline loops: CDR1 SNHLY, CDR2 FYNNEI. The CDR3 sequence is 12 residues long. The CDR3 region is CASLTPRETQYF. As DNA, the CDR3 is TGTGCCAGCCTTACGCCACGAGAGACCCAGTACTTC.

This clonotype has more than one count but fewer than ten. The gene calls are TRBV7-9 and TRBJ2-5, with D hard to call. CDR3 size: 15 residues. V was pared by 5 bases and J by 4 bases, with 17 bases between. CDR1 is SEHNR, CDR2 FQNEAQ, per germline (reference sequence). The CDR3 spells CASSPNLGSLETQYF. The DNA for the CDR3 is TGTGCCAGCAGCCCAAACTTGGGCAGCTTAGAGACCCAGTACTTC.

The rearrangement uses TRBV5-1 and TRBJ2-3, with 7 positions matching TRBD2. The CDR3 totals 15 residues. Looked up from germline, CDR1 is SGHRS and CDR2 is YFSETQ. Losses at the gene ends were 5 bases for V and 0 bases for J; bases not matched to a gene: 6. DNA for the CDR3: TGCGCCAGCAGGTTCGGGGGGACTAGCACAGATACGCAGTATTTT. Translation gives CASRFGGTSTDTQYF.

The chain joins TRBV19 to TRBJ1-4, with TRBD1 identical over 8 bases. Unmatched junction bases numbered 3, after V lost 7 bases and J lost 8 bases. The CDR3 has 12 amino acids. Germline CDR1 is LNHDA and CDR2 is SQIVND (reference sequence). CDR3 amino acids: CASTGGGEKLFF. CDR3 coding DNA: TGTGCCAGTACAGGGGGCGGGGAAAAACTGTTTTTT.

The chain combines TRBV7-6 with TRBJ2-5; 9 nucleotides line up with TRBD1. The germline gives CDR1 SGHVS, CDR2 FNYEAQ. V lost 5 bases, J lost 3 bases, and 7 bases stayed unmatched. CDR3 length: 15 residues. The CDR3 loop is CASSLGTGMKETQYF. CDR3 nucleotide sequence: TGTGCCAGCAGCCTTGGGACAGGGATGAAAGAGACCCAGTACTTC.

The CDR3 reads CASRKGAGYTF. Written as DNA, the CDR3 is TGTGCCAGCAGGAAGGGTGCTGGCTACACCTTC. The chain employs TRBV10-3 and TRBJ1-2; unclear D gene. The CDR3 has 11 residues. V lost 10 bases, J lost 7 bases, and 13 bases lay in between. From germline, CDR1 is ENHRY and CDR2 SYGVKD.

The chain is built from TRBV12-3 or TRBV12-4 and TRBJ1-1; D gene ambiguous. This CDR3 is 13 amino acids long. The ends were cut back, 6 bases at V and 4 bases at J, with 12 bases in the middle. CDR3 nucleotide sequence: TGTGCCAGCAGATCCCTGATGGCCACTGAAGCTTTCTTT. It encodes CASRSLMATEAFF.

This chain connects TRBV2 to TRBJ2-2; TRBD2 might be the D (5 bases). Looked up from germline, CDR1 is SNHLY and CDR2 is FYNNEI. The CDR3 has 15 residues. V was cut by 6 bases and J by 2 bases, with 13 bases left in between. Written as DNA, the CDR3 is TGTGCCAGCAGATCTACCGGGAAAAACACCGGGGAGCTGTTTTTT. Protein product: CASRSTGKNTGELFF.

This clonotype was picked up many times. The rearrangement joins TRBV7-2 to TRBJ2-5; 8 positions match TRBD1. This CDR3 has 14 amino acids. Germline V gene sequence: CDR1 SGHTA, CDR2 FQGNSA. V gave up 6 bases and J gave up 5 bases; unmatched junction bases: 8. The CDR3: CASRNSGGRETQYF. CDR3 nucleotides: TGTGCCAGCAGGAATTCAGGGGGCCGCGAGACCCAGTACTTC.

As to this clonotype: Its ends do not fully match the called genes, so a read error is possible. The V and J genes are TRBV15 and TRBJ1-4, with D possibly TRBD1 on 5 matching bases. The CDR3 runs to 13 residues. CDR1 is LNHNV, CDR2 YYDKDF, per germline (reference sequence). CDR3 in DNA: TGTGCCACCAGCAGAGATCGGGGGGGAAAACTATTTTTT. Its protein is CATSRDRGGKLFF.

This chain links TRBV12-3 or TRBV12-4 with TRBJ1-2; maybe TRBD1 (5 bases). This CDR3 is built from 15 residues. CDR3 region: CASGLVGHSTGGYTF. The DNA of the CDR3 is TGTGCTAGTGGTTTGGTTGGACACTCAACCGGTGGCTACACCTTC.

This clonotype showed up many times. V and J are TRBV29-1 and TRBJ2-7; D is undetermined. V lost 2 bases and J lost 2, with 10 bases in between. Germline V gene sequence: CDR1 SQVTM, CDR2 ANQGSEA. This CDR3 has 13 amino acids. Here the CDR3 reads CSVERTGTYEQYF. CDR3 nucleotide sequence: TGCAGCGTTGAACGGACCGGTACCTACGAGCAGTACTTC.

The chain couples TRBV7-9 to TRBJ2-2, with D unclear. This CDR3 has 14 amino acids. Trimming removed 7 bases from V and 1 base from J, with 10 bases in between. Germline-derived CDR1 and CDR2 are SEHNR and FQNEAQ (reference sequence). The CDR3 bases are TGTGCCAGCAAGTATGGGTTGAACACCGGGGAGCTGTTTTTT. Residues: CASKYGLNTGELFF.

The chain recombines TRBV19 with TRBJ2-5; TRBD2 aligns across 11 bases. With 7 bases clipped from V and 6 bases from J, the junction kept 7 bases outside the gene matches. CDR1 and CDR2 from the germline V gene are LNHDA and SQIVND (reference sequence). CDR3 size: 14 residues. CDR3 coding DNA: TGTGCCAGTAAAACTAGCGGGGGCGGCAAGACCCAGTACTTC. It specifies CASKTSGGGKTQYF.

Many counts were recorded for this clonotype. The V gene is TRBV7-3, the J gene TRBJ1-1; no clear D. The CDR3 spans 15 residues. Deletions cut 2 bases from V and 0 bases from J, with 10 bases between. Germline-derived CDR1 and CDR2 are SGHTA and FQGTGA. CDR3 in amino acids: CASSLSGSMNTEAFF. Here the CDR3 DNA reads TGTGCCAGCAGCTTATCTGGCAGCATGAACACTGAAGCTTTCTTT.

In the case of this clonotype: Since a much larger clone is just one base distant, this may be a read error. The chain has TRBV7-9 and TRBJ2-7; D is undetermined. Germline lookup yields CDR1 SEHNR and CDR2 FQNEAQ (reference sequence). The CDR3 is 13 amino acids. The CDR3: CSSTPSSQDEQYF. The CDR3 nucleotides are TGTTCCAGCACCCCTTCTTCTCAGGACGAGCAGTACTTC.

CDR3 protein: CASSYSPGQGPYEQYF. The CDR3 coding sequence is TGTGCCAGCAGTTACTCACCGGGACAGGGTCCCTACGAGCAGTACTTC. This chain links TRBV6-5 with TRBJ2-7, with 9 bases aligning to TRBD1. Trimming took 0 bases from V and 2 from J; bases not matched to a gene: 5. Germline-derived CDR1 and CDR2 are MNHEY and SVGAGI. There are 16 residues in the CDR3.

The sample holds a few counts of this clonotype. V is TRBV2 and J is TRBJ2-7; 7 positions agree with TRBD1. J lost 4 bases, V lost 6 bases, and 9 bases had no gene match. CDR1 and CDR2 (germline): SNHLY, FYNNEI. This CDR3 region has 14 residues. Here the CDR3 DNA reads TGTGCCAGCAGACAGGGGAATGCCAATTACGAGCAGTACTTC. Translated, it gives CASRQGNANYEQYF.

The V call is TRBV10-2, the J call TRBJ1-5; D is unclear. Between the trimmed V and J ends, which lost 8 bases and 6 bases, there was a span of 14 bases. CDR3 length equals 13 residues. Germline assignment: CDR1 WSHSY and CDR2 SAAADI. This CDR3 reads CASQEVKVQPQHF. CDR3 DNA sequence: TGCGCCAGCCAGGAGGTCAAGGTTCAGCCCCAGCATTTT.

This chain connects TRBV28 to TRBJ1-6; D is uncertain. Trimming cost V 2 bases and J 8 bases, with 10 bases left between them. Germline assignment: CDR1 MDHEN and CDR2 SYDVKM. This CDR3 is 14 amino acids long. The CDR3 sequence is CASSLLREDSPLHF. Here the CDR3 DNA reads TGTGCCAGCAGTTTACTGCGGGAGGATTCACCCCTCCACTTT. Drawing the rest from reference TRBV28 and TRBJ1-6, the complete variable domain is DVKVTQSSRYLVKRTGEKVFLECVQDMDHENMFWYRQDPGLGLRLIYFSYDVKMKEKGDIPEGYSVSREKKERFSLILESASTNQTSMYLCASSLLREDSPLHFGNGTRLTVT.

At least ten counts were recorded for this clonotype. V gene TRBV19 combines with J gene TRBJ2-6; D is unclear. Germline CDR1 reads LNHDA; CDR2 reads SQIVND (reference sequence). V dropped 7 bases and J dropped 3 bases, with 7 bases sitting between them. The CDR3 is 13 residues long. CDR3 sequence reads: CASNLDGANVLTF. The CDR3 DNA reads TGTGCCAGTAACCTGGATGGGGCCAACGTCCTGACTTTC.

This clonotype appeared many times. The chain employs TRBV29-1 and TRBJ2-7; D is possibly TRBD1 or TRBD2 (5 bases each). Germline V gene sequence: CDR1 SQVTM, CDR2 ANQGSEA. V lost 4 bases, J lost 5 bases, and 21 bases lay in between. This CDR3 has 15 residues. The CDR3 reads CSVVVQGAVRNEQYF. CDR3 DNA: TGCAGCGTTGTAGTTCAGGGAGCGGTTCGGAACGAGCAGTACTTC.

The chain has TRBV25-1 and TRBJ2-2; tentative D call: TRBD2 (5 bases). The CDR3 spans 16 residues. V shed 6 bases and J shed 4 bases, with 18 bases lying between them. Germline lookup yields CDR1 MGHDK and CDR2 SYGVNS. The CDR3 reads CASRTRTRGGTGELFF. The CDR3 DNA is TGTGCCAGCAGAACCCGGACTCGCGGAGGCACCGGGGAGCTGTTTTTT.

The table lists this clonotype with a few counts. The chain joins TRBV20-1 to TRBJ2-5; 8 positions match TRBD2. The CDR3 covers 15 residues. Per the germline V gene, CDR1 is DFQATT and CDR2 is SNEGSKA (reference sequence). V dropped 1 base and J dropped 5; count of bases not matched to a gene: 9. This CDR3 reads CSARGGTGGPETQYF. CDR3 DNA: TGCAGTGCTAGAGGAGGAACGGGGGGGCCGGAGACCCAGTACTTC.

This clonotype was found once. At one of its ends the junction is not consistent with the germline gene, which may arise from a read error. The V gene is TRBV29-1, the J gene TRBJ1-2, with D possibly matching TRBD1 (5 bases). The CDR3 length is 16 residues. Germline CDR1 and CDR2: SQVTM and ANQGSEA. This CDR3 reads CSVEVRRDSGLDGCTF. The CDR3 DNA reads as TGCAGCGTTGAAGTAAGACGGGACTCAGGCTTGGATGGCTGCACCTTC. The full variable domain, rest sourced from reference TRBV29-1 and TRBJ1-2, is SAVISQKPSRDICQRGTSLTIQCQVDSQVTMMFWYRQQPGQSLTLIATANQGSEATYESGFVIDKFPISRPNLTFSTLTVSNMSPEDSSIYLCSVEVRRDSGLDGCTFGSGTRLTVV.

This clonotype was counted many times. This rearrangement joins TRBV15 to TRBJ1-6, with D perhaps matching TRBD1 (5 bases). V was pared by 2 bases and J by 10 bases, with 18 bases between. This CDR3 contains 16 residues. Germline CDR1 is LNHNV and CDR2 is YYDKDF (reference sequence). This chain's CDR3 is CATSRFRTGRDSPLHF. The CDR3 DNA reads as TGTGCCACCAGCAGATTTCGGACTGGGAGGGACTCACCCCTCCACTTT.